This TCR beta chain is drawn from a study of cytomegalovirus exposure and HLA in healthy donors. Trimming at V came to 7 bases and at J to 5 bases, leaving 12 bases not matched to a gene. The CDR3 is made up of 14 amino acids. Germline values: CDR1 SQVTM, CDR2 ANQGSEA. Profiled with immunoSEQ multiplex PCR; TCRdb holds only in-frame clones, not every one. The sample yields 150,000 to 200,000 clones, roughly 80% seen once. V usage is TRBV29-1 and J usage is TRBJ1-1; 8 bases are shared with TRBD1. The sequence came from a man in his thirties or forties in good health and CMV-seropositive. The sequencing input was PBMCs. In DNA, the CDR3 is TGCAGCGCCAATCGGGACAGGTCGGGAACTGAAGCTTTCTTT. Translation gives CSANRDRSGTEAFF. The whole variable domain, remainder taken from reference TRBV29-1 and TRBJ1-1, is SAVISQKPSRDICQRGTSLTIQCQVDSQVTMMFWYRQQPGQSLTLIATANQGSEATYESGFVIDKFPISRPNLTFSTLTVSNMSPEDSSIYLCSANRDRSGTEAFFGQGTRLTVV.